Following are 18 T cell receptor beta chains from one sample sequenced in a study of metastatic and nonmetastatic thyroid tumors (TCRdb year 2020). The library relied on PCR. The sample was run on an Illumina HiSeq 4000. TCRdb itself trimmed the public reads at Q25 with fastp, ran MiXCR and retained productive beta chains. The sample includes tens of thousands of clones, with around 33% observed a single time. The ten largest clones add up to approximately 29% of the sample. Before undergoing thyroid surgery, none of the patients had been given any kind of treatment. The sample comprised tumor tissue. The receptors stem from a female donor with papillary thyroid cancer or a benign thyroid nodule (not recorded which). Some clones in this sample may be carry-over from other donors' samples.

This clone is medium-sized in the sample. The chain has TRBV29-1 and TRBJ2-1; D unresolved. This CDR3 comprises 11 residues. Germline assignment: CDR1 SQVTM and CDR2 ANQGSEA. The V and J ends lost 2 bases and 9 bases respectively, with 8 bases between them. CDR3 sequence (DNA): TGCAGCGTTGAAAAAGGTCCTGAGCAGTTCTTC. It is translated as CSVEKGPEQFF.

The rearrangement joins TRBV28 to TRBJ1-1; 11 nucleotides line up with TRBD1. The CDR3 has 15 amino acids. Per germline, CDR1 MDHEN and CDR2 SYDVKM. J was trimmed by 3 bases and V by 5 bases; bases with no gene match: 5. CDR3 region: CASSPSDRGHTEAFF. CDR3 nucleotides: TGTGCCAGCAGTCCTTCGGACAGGGGGCACACTGAAGCTTTCTTT.

The CDR3 DNA reads TGTGCCAGCACAGCGGACGGGAATGAGCAGTTCTTC. Translated, it gives CASTADGNEQFF. This chain connects TRBV27 to TRBJ2-1; TRBD2 is a possible D gene (5 bases). CDR3 length: 12 residues. Germline CDR1 is MNHEY and CDR2 is SMNVEV (reference sequence). Deletions cut 7 bases from V and 7 bases from J, with 11 bases between.

The genes are TRBV7-9 and TRBJ2-7; the D gene is possibly TRBD2 (5 bases). The germline gives CDR1 SEHNR, CDR2 FQNEAQ (reference sequence). This CDR3 spans 14 amino acids. V dropped 5 bases and J dropped 3 bases, with 14 bases sitting between them. The CDR3 bases are TGTGCCAGCAGCCCCGAGGGTGGATTCTACGAGCAGTACTTC. Amino acids: CASSPEGGFYEQYF.

This chain links TRBV7-2 with TRBJ1-1; D might be TRBD1 (6 bases). The CDR3 spans 15 residues. The V gene lost 5 bases and the J gene lost 3 bases, with 16 bases spanning the gap. Per germline, CDR1 SGHTA and CDR2 FQGNSA. The CDR3 DNA reads TGTGCCAGCAGCCCGAGGGGGGACTGGGACACTGAAGCTTTCTTT. This encodes CASSPRGDWDTEAFF. The full variable domain, completed using reference TRBV7-2 and TRBJ1-1, is GAGVSQSPSNKVTEKGKDVELRCDPISGHTALYWYRQSLGQGLEFLIYFQGNSAPDKSGLPSDRFSAERTGGSVSTLTIQRTQQEDSAVYLCASSPRGDWDTEAFFGQGTRLTVV.

This clone appeared a few times. The V call is TRBV6-1, the J call TRBJ2-6; possible D gene TRBD1, 5 bases. Germline lookup yields CDR1 MNHNS and CDR2 SASEGT. V was shortened by 5 bases and J by 0 bases, with 8 bases between the two germline ends. The CDR3 contains 15 residues. CDR3 region: CASSRQFSGANVLTF. CDR3 in DNA: TGTGCCAGCAGTAGACAGTTCTCTGGGGCCAACGTCCTGACTTTC.

There are a few counts of this clone. J is TRBJ2-5 and V is TRBV6-1, with D perhaps matching TRBD1 or TRBD2 (5 bases each). Germline V gene lookup returns CDR1 MNHNS and CDR2 SASEGT. This CDR3 has 14 amino acids. The V and J ends lost 7 bases and 3 bases respectively, with 15 bases between them. CDR3 bases: TGTGCCAGCACATCCAGGGTGGGGGAAGAGACCCAGTACTTC. Translation: CASTSRVGEETQYF.

This clone was counted between two and nine times. The chain uses TRBV2 and TRBJ2-7; D ambiguous. The germline CDR1 and CDR2 sequences are SNHLY and FYNNEI. V lost 7 bases and J 6 bases, leaving 10 bases between the germline ends. The CDR3 is 11 amino acids. This CDR3 reads CASISATEQYF. The CDR3 DNA reads as TGTGCCAGCATTTCAGCCACCGAGCAGTACTTC.

This clone turned up a few times. The germline gene is not matched at one end of the junction; a read error may be the cause. This chain uses TRBV12-5 with TRBJ2-1, with 7 positions matching TRBD1. Per the germline V gene, CDR1 is LGHNT and CDR2 is FRNRAP. The CDR3 spans 12 residues. The CDR3 reads CASETGVNERFF. The DNA for the CDR3 is TGTGCTAGTGAAACAGGGGTCAATGAGCGGTTCTTC.

This chain links TRBV6-2 or TRBV6-3 with TRBJ2-7; 9 nucleotides line up with TRBD1. Trimming at V came to 8 bases and at J to 3 bases, leaving 5 bases not matched to a gene. Germline-derived CDR1 and CDR2 are MNHEY and SVGEGT. The CDR3 extends over 13 amino acids. The CDR3 here is CASLGQGNYEQYF. The CDR3 DNA follows: TGTGCCAGCTTGGGACAGGGTAACTACGAGCAGTACTTC.

The V and J genes are TRBV3-1 and TRBJ2-7, with D possibly matching TRBD2 (6 bases). Germline CDR1 reads LGHDT; CDR2 reads YNNKEL (reference sequence). There are 15 residues in the CDR3. V shed 0 bases and J shed 3 bases, with 12 bases lying between them. The CDR3 nucleotides are TGTGCCAGCAGCCAAGATAGCGGTAGGGGCTACGAGCAGTACTTC. As protein: CASSQDSGRGYEQYF.

The chain joins TRBV20-1 to TRBJ2-1, with 7 bases lining up with TRBD2. The junction had 5 bases not matched to a gene; V was cut back by 0 bases and J by 9 bases. The CDR3 contains 13 residues. Per germline, CDR1 DFQATT and CDR2 SNEGSKA (reference sequence). The CDR3 spells CSARDLSSGEQFF. The CDR3 DNA reads TGCAGTGCTAGAGATCTGTCTAGCGGTGAGCAGTTCTTC.

The chain couples TRBV6-5 to TRBJ2-1, with D possibly called TRBD1 or TRBD2 (5 bases each). V was cut by 0 bases and J by 7 bases, with 7 bases left in between. The CDR3 spans 13 residues. From germline, CDR1 is MNHEY and CDR2 SVGAGI. CDR3 in DNA: TGTGCCAGCAGTTACTCGAGGGGAAATGAGCAGTTCTTC. It encodes CASSYSRGNEQFF.

This clone was counted a few times. The chain combines TRBV19 with TRBJ2-2, with D perhaps TRBD1 or TRBD2 (5 bases each). Germline loops: CDR1 LNHDA, CDR2 SQIVND (reference sequence). The CDR3 has 15 amino acids. Trimming left V 3 bases short and J 2 bases short, with 10 bases between. CDR3 sequence: CASSMGRANTGELFF. CDR3 DNA: TGTGCCAGTAGTATGGGACGGGCAAACACCGGGGAGCTGTTTTTT.

The chain recombines TRBV28 with TRBJ2-1; TRBD1 matches 9 bases. The germline gives CDR1 MDHEN, CDR2 SYDVKM. The CDR3 has 14 amino acids. V dropped 7 bases and J dropped 10; count of bases not matched to a gene: 11. The CDR3 region is CASIGTGFRGEQFF. The CDR3 DNA reads as TGTGCCAGCATCGGGACAGGGTTTCGTGGCGAGCAGTTCTTC.

The chain is built from TRBV9 and TRBJ1-1; 8 positions match TRBD1. The CDR3 totals 14 residues. Germline values: CDR1 SGDLS, CDR2 YYNGEE. The junction had 6 bases not matched to a gene; V was cut back by 4 bases and J by 4 bases. The chain's CDR3 is CASSIQGEGTEAFF. CDR3 DNA sequence: TGTGCCAGCAGCATACAGGGGGAGGGCACTGAAGCTTTCTTT.

The genes are TRBV20-1 and TRBJ2-1; 10 bases are shared with TRBD2. The CDR3 is 17 amino acids. The junction had 12 bases not matched to a gene; V was cut back by 3 bases and J by 4 bases. The V gene's germline CDR1 is DFQATT and CDR2 SNEGSKA (reference sequence). The CDR3 nucleotides read TGCAGTGCTAGTCCGCTAGCGGGAGCCGAGTCTTACAATGAGCAGTTCTTC. Translated, it gives CSASPLAGAESYNEQFF.

The chain uses TRBV5-1 and TRBJ2-1; the match to TRBD2 covers 10 bases. Trimming at V came to 4 bases and at J to 4 bases, leaving 11 bases not matched to a gene. The CDR3 consists of 17 residues. Germline V CDR1 and CDR2: SGHRS, YFSETQ. The CDR3 DNA follows: TGCGCCAGCAGCAAGGGGGATACTAGCGGGAATTACAATGAGCAGTTCTTC. Translating gives CASSKGDTSGNYNEQFF. The variable domain in full, completed from reference TRBV5-1 and TRBJ2-1, reads KAGVTQTPRYLIKTRGQQVTLSCSPISGHRSVSWYQQTPGQGLQFLFEYFSETQRNKGNFPGRFSGRQFSNSRSEMNVSTLELGDSALYLCASSKGDTSGNYNEQFFGPGTRLTVL.